This passage covers 14 T cell receptor beta chains from one sample sequenced in a study of CD8 T cells in ankylosing spondylitis. Findings of the study overall: Blood from ankylosing spondylitis patients appeared to carry a characteristic roughly 8-variant TCR beta motif.

These receptors are not linked to any known antigen. MiXCR was run by TCRdb on the 5' RACE reads, yielding one entry per CDR3 protein. This sample yields more than 650,000 distinct CDR3 sequences, of which 12% are seen a single time; approximately 0.51% belongs to the top ten. The sample comprised blood, either unsorted or a sorted T cell fraction (not recorded which). These receptors all come from a male donor with ankylosing spondylitis.

DNA of the CDR3: TGCGCCAGCAGCCAAGATCCACTAGCACCCGAGCAGTACTTC. It yields the protein CASSQDPLAPEQYF. The V gene is TRBV4-3, the J gene TRBJ2-7; possibly TRBD2 for D (6 bases). Germline values: CDR1 LGHNA, CDR2 YSLEER. The CDR3 runs 14 residues. The V and J ends lost 0 bases and 6 bases respectively, with 12 bases between them.

The V and J genes are TRBV28 and TRBJ1-1; no reliable D call. With 3 bases removed from V and 7 bases from J, the gap between germline ends came to 9 bases. Germline values: CDR1 MDHEN, CDR2 SYDVKM. The CDR3 contains 12 residues. CDR3 nucleotides: TGTGCCAGCAGTTTCGGTCAGCGTGAAGCTTTCTTT. It encodes CASSFGQREAFF.

This clonotype was detected only a few times. This chain connects TRBV20-1 to TRBJ1-4, with D possibly matching TRBD1 (5 bases). The CDR3 loop spans 16 amino acids. Per the germline V gene, CDR1 is DFQATT and CDR2 is SNEGSKA (reference sequence). Trimming pared 1 base from V and 8 bases from J, leaving 20 bases between. CDR3 bases: TGCAGTGCTAGAGCCCTTGGCCGGGACCGTGGGGAAAAACTGTTTTTT. As protein: CSARALGRDRGEKLFF.

This clonotype came up a few times. The J gene is TRBJ1-4, the V gene TRBV5-1; TRBD1 might be the D (6 bases). The CDR3 has 15 residues. Trimming removed 1 base at V and 8 bases at J, with 15 bases between. CDR1 and CDR2 (germline): SGHRS, YFSETQ. In DNA, the CDR3 is TGCGCCAGCAGCTTGATTGGGGGGCTGGGCGAAAAACTGTTTTTT. It translates to CASSLIGGLGEKLFF.

For the CDR3, the DNA is TGTGCCAGCTCACCTCTCAGGGGAGGGAACACTGAAGCTTTCTTT. It translates to CASSPLRGGNTEAFF. The genes are TRBV18 and TRBJ1-1, with D perhaps matching TRBD1 (6 bases). CDR1 and CDR2 (germline): KGHSH, LQKENI. Trimming left V 3 bases short and J 1 base short, with 12 bases between. This CDR3 spans 15 amino acids.

This sequence joins TRBV15 and TRBJ1-5, with D unresolved. CDR1 and CDR2 from the germline V gene are LNHNV and YYDKDF (reference sequence). With 4 bases removed from V and 0 bases from J, the gap between germline ends came to 7 bases. The CDR3 extends over 14 amino acids. In nucleotides, the CDR3 is TGTGCCACCAGCATTGGGGTTAGCAATCAGCCCCAGCATTTT. Its translation is CATSIGVSNQPQHF.

In this sample, this clonotype turned up many times. The V call is TRBV10-3, the J call TRBJ1-5; 8 bases match TRBD1. This CDR3 is 14 amino acids long. CDR1 is ENHRY, CDR2 SYGVKD, per germline. The trim removed 5 bases at V and 5 bases at J, leaving 5 bases unmatched. The CDR3 region is CAISITGGHQPQHF. The CDR3 nucleotides read TGTGCCATCAGTATTACAGGGGGACATCAGCCCCAGCATTTT.

This clonotype was counted at least ten times. The V and J genes are TRBV4-3 and TRBJ2-3; D ambiguous. V gave up 0 bases and J gave up 2 bases, with 12 bases separating them. Germline assignment: CDR1 LGHNA and CDR2 YSLEER. The CDR3 spans 16 residues. CDR3 DNA sequence: TGCGCCAGCAGCCAAGATCACATCGGCTACACAGATACGCAGTATTTT. Translated: CASSQDHIGYTDTQYF.

This clonotype occurred a few times. The chain joins TRBV10-3 to TRBJ1-2; D is unclear. V dropped 3 bases and J dropped 8 bases, with 10 bases sitting between them. Germline V lookup: CDR1 ENHRY, CDR2 SYGVKD. The CDR3 loop spans 12 amino acids. The CDR3 here is CAISDEGQGYTF. The CDR3 coding sequence is TGTGCCATCAGTGATGAGGGCCAGGGCTACACCTTC.

This clonotype was recorded at least ten times. V is TRBV5-1 and J is TRBJ1-1, with D possibly being TRBD1 (6 bases). The germline gives CDR1 SGHRS, CDR2 YFSETQ. This CDR3 contains 13 residues. The V gene lost 4 bases and the J gene lost 4 bases, with 11 bases spanning the gap. This CDR3 reads CASSRQGPTEAFF. The CDR3, as DNA: TGCGCCAGCAGCCGGCAGGGGCCCACTGAAGCTTTCTTT. The full variable domain, with the rest looked up from reference TRBV5-1 and TRBJ1-1, is KAGVTQTPRYLIKTRGQQVTLSCSPISGHRSVSWYQQTPGQGLQFLFEYFSETQRNKGNFPGRFSGRQFSNSRSEMNVSTLELGDSALYLCASSRQGPTEAFFGQGTRLTVV.

This clonotype was seen once. CDR3 protein: CAINRGVATGGTDTQYF. CDR3 bases: TGTGCCATCAACCGGGGGGTCGCCACTGGGGGCACAGATACGCAGTATTTT. This rearrangement joins TRBV10-3 to TRBJ2-3; 7 nucleotides match TRBD2. The germline V gene has CDR1 ENHRY and CDR2 SYGVKD. J gave up 1 base and V 7 bases, and 14 bases lay outside the gene matches. The CDR3 has 17 amino acids.

This clonotype showed up just a few times. The chain carries TRBV20-1 and TRBJ1-5; D gene ambiguous. V dropped 6 bases and J dropped 7 bases, with 16 bases sitting between them. The CDR3 contains 13 residues. Germline V gene data show CDR1 as DFQATT and CDR2 as SNEGSKA (reference sequence). Written as DNA, the CDR3 is TGCAGTGCGACGGCGAGAGGAGACCAGCCCCAGCATTTT. Residues: CSATARGDQPQHF.

This chain uses TRBV20-1 with TRBJ1-4; no definite D call. This CDR3 contains 14 residues. The germline V gene encodes CDR1 DFQATT and CDR2 SNEGSKA (reference sequence). Trimming took 5 bases from V and 7 from J, leaving 17 bases between them. The CDR3 sequence: CSAPLRARGEKLFF. Written as DNA, the CDR3 is TGCAGTGCTCCGCTTAGGGCCAGAGGTGAAAAACTGTTTTTT.

Ten or more counts support this clonotype. This chain uses TRBV29-1 with TRBJ2-5, with D possibly TRBD1 on 6 matching bases. From germline, CDR1 is SQVTM and CDR2 ANQGSEA. V lost 6 bases and J lost 1, with 15 bases in between. The CDR3 totals 14 residues. CDR3 region: CSVDLQGLQETQYF. CDR3 bases: TGCAGCGTCGACCTACAGGGTCTCCAAGAGACCCAGTACTTC.